This T cell receptor beta chain stems from a study of Graves' ophthalmopathy and Graves' hyperthyroidism. Overall study: Upon initial diagnosis and before any treatment, peripheral blood was collected. Whole-study findings and limits: Separation of ophthalmopathy from stable hyperthyroidism was achieved by a 13-signature model, at approximately 88% sensitivity and 81.08% specificity.

Transcripts of RNA were the source for amplifying TCR beta CDR3 regions. Following a first-round RT-PCR that used HTBI primers, a second-round multiplex PCR was carried out. From the multiplex PCR reads, TCRdb called clonotypes with MiXCR, one entry per CDR3 protein. The sample lists 600,000 to 950,000 distinct CDR3 sequences, roughly two fifths occurring once. This clonotype was seen more than once but under ten times. Its antigen is currently unknown. The V gene end was trimmed by 1 base and the J gene end by 4 bases; junction bases not matched to a gene: 3. Germline V gives CDR1 DFQATT, CDR2 SNEGSKA (reference sequence). CDR3 length: 13 amino acids.

Sequenced: peripheral blood. The origin of this receptor is an adult man with Graves' ophthalmopathy. The gene calls are TRBV20-1 and TRBJ2-7; TRBD2 aligns across 8 bases. The DNA for the CDR3 is TGCAGTGCTAGAGCGGGAGGGAGATACGAGCAGTACTTC. Amino acids: CSARAGGRYEQYF.